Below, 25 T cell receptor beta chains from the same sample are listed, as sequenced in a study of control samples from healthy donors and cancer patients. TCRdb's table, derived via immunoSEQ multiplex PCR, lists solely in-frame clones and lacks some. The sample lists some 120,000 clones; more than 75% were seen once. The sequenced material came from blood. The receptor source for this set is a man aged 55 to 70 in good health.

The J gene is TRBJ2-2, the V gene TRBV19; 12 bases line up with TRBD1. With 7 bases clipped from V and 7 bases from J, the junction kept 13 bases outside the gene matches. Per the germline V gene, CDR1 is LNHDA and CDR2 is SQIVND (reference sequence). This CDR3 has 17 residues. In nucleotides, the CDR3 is TGTGCCAGTAATTACTTCGGGACAGGGGGCGCGGGCGGGGAGCTGTTTTTT. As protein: CASNYFGTGGAGGELFF.

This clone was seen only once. The CDR3 protein is CASSMKEQGFPNSPLHF. CDR3 bases: TGTGCCAGTAGTATGAAAGAACAGGGATTCCCCAATTCACCCCTCCACTTT. The chain links TRBV19 to TRBJ1-6, with D tentatively TRBD1 (6 bases). CDR3 size: 17 residues. Trimming took 3 bases from V and 7 from J, leaving 19 bases between them. Germline V gene data show CDR1 as LNHDA and CDR2 as SQIVND (reference sequence). Based on the CDR3 plus reference TRBV19 and TRBJ1-6, the full variable domain is DGGITQSPKYLFRKEGQNVTLSCEQNLNHDAMYWYRQDPGQGLRLIYYSQIVNDFQKGDIAEGYSVSREKKESFPLTVTSAQKNPTAFYLCASSMKEQGFPNSPLHFGNGTRLTVT.

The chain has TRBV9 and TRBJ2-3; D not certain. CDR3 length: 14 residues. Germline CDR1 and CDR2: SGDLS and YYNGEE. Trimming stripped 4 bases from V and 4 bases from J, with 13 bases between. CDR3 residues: CASSPSVRPDTQYF. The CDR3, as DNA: TGTGCCAGCAGCCCTTCCGTGAGGCCAGATACGCAGTATTTT.

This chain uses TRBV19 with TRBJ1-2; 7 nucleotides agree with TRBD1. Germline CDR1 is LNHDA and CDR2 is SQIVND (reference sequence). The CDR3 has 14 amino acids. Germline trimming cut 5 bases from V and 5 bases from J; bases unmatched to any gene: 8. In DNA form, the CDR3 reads TGTGCCAGTAGTCCCCCTGACAGGGAGTATGGCTACACCTTC. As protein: CASSPPDREYGYTF.

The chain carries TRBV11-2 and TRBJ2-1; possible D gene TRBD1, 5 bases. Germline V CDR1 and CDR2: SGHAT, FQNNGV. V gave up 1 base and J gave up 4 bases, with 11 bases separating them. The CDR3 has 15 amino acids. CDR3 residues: CASSLVTDIYNEQFF. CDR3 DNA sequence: TGTGCCAGCAGCTTAGTCACGGACATTTACAATGAGCAGTTCTTC.

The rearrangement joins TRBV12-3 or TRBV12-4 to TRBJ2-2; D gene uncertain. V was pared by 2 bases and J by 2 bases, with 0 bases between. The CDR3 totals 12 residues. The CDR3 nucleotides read TGTGCCAGCAGTTTAAACACCGGGGAGCTGTTTTTT. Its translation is CASSLNTGELFF.

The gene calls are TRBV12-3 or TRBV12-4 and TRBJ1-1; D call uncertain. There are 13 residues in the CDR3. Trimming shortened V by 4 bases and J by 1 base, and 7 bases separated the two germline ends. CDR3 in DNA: TGTGCCAGCAGTTGGGTACAGAACACTGAAGCTTTCTTT. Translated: CASSWVQNTEAFF.

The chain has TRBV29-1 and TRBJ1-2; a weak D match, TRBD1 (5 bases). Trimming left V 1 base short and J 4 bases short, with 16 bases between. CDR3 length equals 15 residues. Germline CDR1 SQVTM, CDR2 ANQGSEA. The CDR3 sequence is CSVEGRQGIGYGYTF. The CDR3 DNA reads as TGCAGCGTTGAAGGTCGGCAGGGCATAGGCTATGGCTACACCTTC.

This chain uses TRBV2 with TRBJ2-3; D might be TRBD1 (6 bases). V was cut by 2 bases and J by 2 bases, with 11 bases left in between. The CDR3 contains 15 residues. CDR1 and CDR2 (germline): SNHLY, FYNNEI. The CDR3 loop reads CASSENRADTDTQYF. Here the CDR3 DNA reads TGTGCCAGCAGTGAAAACAGGGCAGACACAGATACGCAGTATTTT.

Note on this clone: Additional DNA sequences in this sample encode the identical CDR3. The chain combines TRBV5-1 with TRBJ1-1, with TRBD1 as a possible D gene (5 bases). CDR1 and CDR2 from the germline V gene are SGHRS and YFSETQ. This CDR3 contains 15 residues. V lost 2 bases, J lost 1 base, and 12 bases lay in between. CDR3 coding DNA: TGCGCCAGCAGCTTCCGAGGCAGGGAGAACACTGAAGCTTTCTTT. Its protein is CASSFRGRENTEAFF.

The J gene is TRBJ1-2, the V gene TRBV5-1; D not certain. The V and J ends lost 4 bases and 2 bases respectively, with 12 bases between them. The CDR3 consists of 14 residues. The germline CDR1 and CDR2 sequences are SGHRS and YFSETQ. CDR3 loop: CASSNGLGNYGYTF. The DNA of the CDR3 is TGCGCCAGCAGCAATGGTCTGGGGAACTATGGCTACACCTTC.

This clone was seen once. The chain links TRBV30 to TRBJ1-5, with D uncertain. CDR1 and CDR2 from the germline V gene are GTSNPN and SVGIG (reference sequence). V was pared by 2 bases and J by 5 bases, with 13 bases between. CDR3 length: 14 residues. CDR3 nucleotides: TGTGCCTGGAGTTCCGGGAGACCAGATCAGCCCCAGCATTTT. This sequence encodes CAWSSGRPDQPQHF.

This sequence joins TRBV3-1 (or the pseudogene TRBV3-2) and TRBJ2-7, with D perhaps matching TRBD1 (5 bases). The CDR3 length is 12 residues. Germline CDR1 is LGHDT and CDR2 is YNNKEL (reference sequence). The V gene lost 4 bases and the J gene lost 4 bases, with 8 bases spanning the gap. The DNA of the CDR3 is TGTGCCAGCAGCCGGGGCCTTTACGAGCAGTACTTC. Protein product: CASSRGLYEQYF.

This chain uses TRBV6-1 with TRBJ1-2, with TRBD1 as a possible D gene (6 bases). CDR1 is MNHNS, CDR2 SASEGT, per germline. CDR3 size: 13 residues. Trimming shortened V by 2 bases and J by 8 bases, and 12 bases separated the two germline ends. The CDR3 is CASSEQEGGGYTF. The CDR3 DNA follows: TGTGCCAGCAGTGAACAAGAGGGGGGCGGCTACACCTTC.

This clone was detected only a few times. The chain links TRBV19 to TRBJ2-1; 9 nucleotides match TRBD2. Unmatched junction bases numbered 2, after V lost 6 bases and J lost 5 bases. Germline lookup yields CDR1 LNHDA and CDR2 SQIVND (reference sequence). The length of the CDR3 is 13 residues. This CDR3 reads CASSRLADNEQFF. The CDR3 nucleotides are TGTGCCAGTAGCCGACTAGCGGACAATGAGCAGTTCTTC.

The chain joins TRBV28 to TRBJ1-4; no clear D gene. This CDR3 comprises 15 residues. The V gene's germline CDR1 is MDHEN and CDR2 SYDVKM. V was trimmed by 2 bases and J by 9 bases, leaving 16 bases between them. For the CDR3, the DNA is TGTGCCAGCAGTTTAGGCCATCCCGTAATGAAAAAACTGTTTTTT. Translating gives CASSLGHPVMKKLFF.

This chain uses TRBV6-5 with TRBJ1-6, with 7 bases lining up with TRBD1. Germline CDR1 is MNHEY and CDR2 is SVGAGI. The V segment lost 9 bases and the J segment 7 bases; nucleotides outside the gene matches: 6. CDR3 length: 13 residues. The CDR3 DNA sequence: TGTGCCAGTTCTCAACAGGGGAATTCACCCCTCCACTTT. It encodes CASSQQGNSPLHF.

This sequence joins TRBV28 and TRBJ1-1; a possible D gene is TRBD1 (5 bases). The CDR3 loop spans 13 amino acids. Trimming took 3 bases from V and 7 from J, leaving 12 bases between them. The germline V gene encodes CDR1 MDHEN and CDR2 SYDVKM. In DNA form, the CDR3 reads TGTGCCAGCAGTTTCGGGGGTATAGTTGAAGCTTTCTTT. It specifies CASSFGGIVEAFF.

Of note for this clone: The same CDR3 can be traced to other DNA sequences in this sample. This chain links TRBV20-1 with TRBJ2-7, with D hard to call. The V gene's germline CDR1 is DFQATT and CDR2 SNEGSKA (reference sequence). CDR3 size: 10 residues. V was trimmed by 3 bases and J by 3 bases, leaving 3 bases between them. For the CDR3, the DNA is TGCAGTGCTAGGGGCTACGAGCAGTACTTC. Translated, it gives CSARGYEQYF.

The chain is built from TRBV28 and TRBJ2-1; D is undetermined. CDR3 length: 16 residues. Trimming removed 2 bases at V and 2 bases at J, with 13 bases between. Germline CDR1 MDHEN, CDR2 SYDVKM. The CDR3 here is CASSLSLSYAYNEQFF. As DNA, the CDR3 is TGTGCCAGCAGTTTAAGCCTGTCATACGCCTACAATGAGCAGTTCTTC.

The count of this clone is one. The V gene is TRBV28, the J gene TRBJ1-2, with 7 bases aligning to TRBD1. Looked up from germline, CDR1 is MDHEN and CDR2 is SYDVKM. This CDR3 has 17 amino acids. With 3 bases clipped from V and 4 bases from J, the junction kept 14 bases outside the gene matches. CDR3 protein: CASSLAHGTATGYGYTF. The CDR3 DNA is TGTGCCAGCAGTTTGGCCCACGGGACAGCCACAGGCTATGGCTACACCTTC.

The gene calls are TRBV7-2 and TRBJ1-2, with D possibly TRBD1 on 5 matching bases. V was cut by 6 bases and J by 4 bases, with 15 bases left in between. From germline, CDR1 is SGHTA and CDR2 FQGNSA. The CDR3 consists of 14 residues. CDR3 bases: TGTGCCAGCAGTCAACGGGGCGCTCTCTATGGCTACACCTTC. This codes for CASSQRGALYGYTF. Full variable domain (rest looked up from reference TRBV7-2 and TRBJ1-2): GAGVSQSPSNKVTEKGKDVELRCDPISGHTALYWYRQSLGQGLEFLIYFQGNSAPDKSGLPSDRFSAERTGGSVSTLTIQRTQQEDSAVYLCASSQRGALYGYTFGSGTRLTVV.

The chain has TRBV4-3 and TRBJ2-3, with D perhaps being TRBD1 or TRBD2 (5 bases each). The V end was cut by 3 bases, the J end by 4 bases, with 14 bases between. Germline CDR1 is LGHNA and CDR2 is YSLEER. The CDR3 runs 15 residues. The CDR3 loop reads CASSQGRQGADTQYF. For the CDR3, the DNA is TGCGCCAGCAGCCAGGGACGTCAGGGCGCAGATACGCAGTATTTT.

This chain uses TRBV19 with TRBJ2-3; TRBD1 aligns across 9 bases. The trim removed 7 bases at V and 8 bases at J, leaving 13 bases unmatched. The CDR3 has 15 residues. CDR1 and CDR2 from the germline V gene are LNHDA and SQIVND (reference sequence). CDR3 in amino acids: CASKGEQGARSTQYF. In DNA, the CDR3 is TGTGCCAGTAAGGGGGAACAGGGGGCGCGTAGTACGCAGTATTTT.

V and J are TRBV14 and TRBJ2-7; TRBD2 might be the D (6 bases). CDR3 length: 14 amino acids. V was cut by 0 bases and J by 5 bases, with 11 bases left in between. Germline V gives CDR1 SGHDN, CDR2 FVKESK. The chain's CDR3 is CASSQELPGDEQYF. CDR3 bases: TGTGCCAGCAGCCAAGAGCTGCCGGGAGACGAGCAGTACTTC.